This T cell receptor (beta chain) was documented in a study of CD8 T cells in ankylosing spondylitis (dated by TCRdb to the late 2010s). About the full investigation: T cell receptor beta repertoires were profiled in healthy donors and ankylosing spondylitis patients so that disease-linked TCR variants could be found. The whole study cohort included 85 to 120 healthy donors and 25 ankylosing spondylitis patients. Peripheral blood was sampled, and synovial fluid was also collected from ankylosing spondylitis patients.

Reads for this sample came from an Illumina HiSeq 2500. TCR beta libraries were prepared by quantitative 5'-RACE with molecular barcodes. As for the authors' bioinformatics: Disease-linked TCR variants were identified with a new computational method built on a probabilistic model of VDJ rearrangement. TCRdb redid the processing of the public reads, applying fastp at Q25 and MiXCR, and retained in-frame beta chains. Every entry covers one CDR3 protein and lists the most common genes and DNA from its rows. It is TCRdb's table, rather than the study itself, that gives the V and J calls and clone size. The sample table lists some 330,000 distinct CDR3 sequences, 7.5% to 9% of them with a count of one. The ten largest make up roughly 15% of the sample. Points the paper makes about the study in general: A CD8+ phenotype was shown by the disease-linked clones, which were found at relatively low frequencies in peripheral blood. Some motif variants were previously reported in synovial fluid and blood of reactive arthritis patients, suggesting common disease-initiation mechanisms. The disease-linked clones were reported as significantly enriched in matched synovial fluid samples from ankylosing spondylitis patients. Blood from ankylosing spondylitis patients appeared to be characterized by a TCR beta motif made up of several highly homologous amino acid variants.

This clonotype showed up many times. It has no known antigen specificity. There are no base qualities to consult, and no much larger clone falls within one base. Sequences were obtained from blood, either unsorted or a sorted T cell fraction (not recorded which). The receptor's source is a male donor with ankylosing spondylitis.

The bases read TGTGCCAGCAGACAAAACACCGGGACTACCAATGAGCAGTTCTTC. It translates to CASRQNTGTTNEQFF. The rearranged segments are TRBV28 and TRBJ2-1, and 7 junctional nucleotides match TRBD2. The CDR3 goes from the cysteine to the phenylalanine over 15 residues. Here the CDR3 DNA is all that survives: 45 bases in frame from base 1. After removal of 6 bases from V and 6 bases from J, the junction retains 11 bases not matched to a gene. According to the germline V gene, CDR1 reads MDHEN and CDR2 reads SYDVKM.